The T cell receptor (beta chain) under discussion was sequenced for a study of cytomegalovirus exposure and HLA in healthy donors. Study details: Findings of an earlier analysis included around 100 million unique TCR beta sequences from 180 million or so T cells.

PCR involved 60 Vbeta and 13 Jbeta primers. Measured with immunoSEQ multiplex PCR; TCRdb has only the in-frame clones, and not every one. The sample lists tens of thousands of clones; over 65% were seen once. CDR3 length: 16 amino acids. The V gene's germline CDR1 is LGHNA and CDR2 YNFKEQ. V lost 0 bases and J lost 9; bases outside the gene matches: 11. The gene calls are TRBV4-2 and TRBJ2-7; 10 nucleotides align to TRBD2. Sample: PBMCs. The TCR comes from a man aged 45-60 years in good health and CMV-seronegative. CDR3 amino acids: CASSQDWASGSGLQYF. In nucleotides, the CDR3 is TGTGCCAGCAGCCAAGATTGGGCTAGCGGGAGCGGGTTGCAGTACTTC.